This T cell receptor beta chain was recorded in a study of technical replicates of blood from a handful of donors. This CDR3 region has 18 residues. V was clipped by 4 bases and J by 5 bases, with 25 bases between them. Method: immunoSEQ multiplex PCR; TCRdb's copy keeps in-frame clones and lacks some. The profile shows about 82,000 clones, 92% of them singletons. The sample was T cells isolated from PBMCs. The source is a human donor in good health. This rearrangement joins TRBV5-7 to TRBJ1-5; D might be TRBD1 (6 bases). TRBV5-7 is assigned to the ORF class and has an uncertain function. CDR3: CASSLITGSWKIDQPQHF. CDR3 nucleotide sequence: TGTGCCAGCAGCCTAATCACAGGGAGTTGGAAGATCGATCAGCCCCAGCATTTT.